In its sample, the clone carrying this T cell receptor beta chain was seen once. The antigen is unknown. The same CDR3 can be traced to other DNA sequences in this sample. Regarding treatment: roughly 18 received Ad26.COV2.S at low or high dose, single or two shots; 5 received placebo; per-sample allocation not given. Vaccine and placebo recipients were sampled on day 63 after the first injection. This Boston cohort included adults aged 18-55 years. Clones were read by immunoSEQ multiplex PCR, and TCRdb kept only the in-frame ones, dropping some. The table includes hundreds of thousands of clones, more than 70% detected once. This sample was taken from a study of Ad26.COV2.S vaccination and SARS-CoV-2 variants. About the research overall: Enrollment placed the donor in the COV1001 Ad26.COV2.S trial arm. Into the muscle, Ad26.COV2.S was dosed once or twice, 56 days apart. Findings of the study overall: Reports say spike-specific CD8+ and CD4+ T cell responses covered substantial breadth after vaccination.

Sequencing used peripheral blood, obtained in a trial of Ad26.COV2.S vaccine versus placebo. This sequence was found in a person aged 18-60 years who received the Ad26.COV2.S COVID-19 vaccine or a placebo.

DNA of the CDR3: TGTGCCAGTAGTATTGACCAGGGGGCCGGGGAGCTGTTTTTT. It codes for CASSIDQGAGELFF. The chain is built from TRBV19 and TRBJ2-2; 7 nucleotides align to TRBD1. CDR1 is LNHDA, CDR2 SQIVND, per germline (reference sequence). V was clipped by 3 bases and J by 6 bases; unmatched bases: 4. The CDR3 is 14 amino acids.